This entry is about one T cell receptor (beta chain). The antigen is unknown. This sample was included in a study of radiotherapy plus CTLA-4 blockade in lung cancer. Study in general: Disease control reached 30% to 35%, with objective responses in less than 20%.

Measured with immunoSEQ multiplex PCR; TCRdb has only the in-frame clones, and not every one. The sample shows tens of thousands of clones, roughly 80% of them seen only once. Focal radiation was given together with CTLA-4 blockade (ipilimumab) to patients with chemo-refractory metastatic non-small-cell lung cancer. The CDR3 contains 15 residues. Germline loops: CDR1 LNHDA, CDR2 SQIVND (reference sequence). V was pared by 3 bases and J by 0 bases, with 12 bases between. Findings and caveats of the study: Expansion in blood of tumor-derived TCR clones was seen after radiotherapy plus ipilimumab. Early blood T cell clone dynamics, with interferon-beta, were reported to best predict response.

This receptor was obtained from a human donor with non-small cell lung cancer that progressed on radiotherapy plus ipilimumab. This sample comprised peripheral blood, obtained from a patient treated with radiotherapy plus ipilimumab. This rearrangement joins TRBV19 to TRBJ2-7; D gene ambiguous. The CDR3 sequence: CASSIGPEGSYEQYF. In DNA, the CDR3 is TGTGCCAGTAGTATTGGGCCAGAAGGCTCCTACGAGCAGTACTTC.